This T cell receptor beta chain emerged from a study of cytomegalovirus exposure and HLA in healthy donors. An approximately 120-subject validation cohort, separate from the approximately 700-subject first cohort, supplied the donors. Sequencing was performed with immunoSEQ multiplex PCR; in TCRdb, only in-frame clones are kept and a portion is missing. Here the sample spans fewer than 350,000 clones, more than 75% being singletons. Notes on this clone: Its antigen is as yet unknown.

Germline V gene lookup returns CDR1 SGHNT and CDR2 YYREEE (reference sequence). The CDR3 consists of 15 residues. J gave up 4 bases and V 6 bases, and 12 bases lay outside the gene matches. Notes on the study in general: That first-cohort TCR clusters tended to co-occur in the approximately 120 validation repertoires was found in a later analysis.

Source material: PBMCs. The chain employs TRBV5-4 and TRBJ2-5; 7 positions agree with TRBD1. The sequence was obtained from a woman aged 18-29 years in good health and CMV-seronegative. Here the CDR3 DNA reads TGTGCCAGCAACACTAGACAGGGTGTGCGAGAGACCCAGTACTTC. Encoded protein: CASNTRQGVRETQYF.